This TCR beta chain was obtained from a study of T cell changes during pregnancy in multiple sclerosis. This table comes from immunoSEQ multiplex PCR, and its TCRdb copy is limited to in-frame clones, with some not included. Of 98,000 or so clones listed, approximately 93% are singletons. CDR3 size: 17 residues. Trimming took off 6 bases at V and 0 bases at J, with 20 bases between the two ends. CDR1 is SNHLY, CDR2 FYNNEI, per germline. The sequences come from peripheral blood, collected after pregnancy. This clonotype was obtained from a female donor with multiple sclerosis, enrolled in a pregnancy study. The chain couples TRBV2 to TRBJ1-1; possibly TRBD1 for D (5 bases). The CDR3: CASRPTPGPFLNTEAFF. CDR3 coding DNA: TGTGCCAGCAGACCTACGCCAGGGCCCTTTCTGAACACTGAAGCTTTCTTT. Variable domain in full (rest from reference TRBV2 and TRBJ1-1): EPEVTQTPSHQVTQMGQEVILRCVPISNHLYFYWYRQILGQKVEFLVSFYNNEISEKSEIFDDQFSVERPDGSNFTLKIRSTKLEDSAMYFCASRPTPGPFLNTEAFFGQGTRLTVV.